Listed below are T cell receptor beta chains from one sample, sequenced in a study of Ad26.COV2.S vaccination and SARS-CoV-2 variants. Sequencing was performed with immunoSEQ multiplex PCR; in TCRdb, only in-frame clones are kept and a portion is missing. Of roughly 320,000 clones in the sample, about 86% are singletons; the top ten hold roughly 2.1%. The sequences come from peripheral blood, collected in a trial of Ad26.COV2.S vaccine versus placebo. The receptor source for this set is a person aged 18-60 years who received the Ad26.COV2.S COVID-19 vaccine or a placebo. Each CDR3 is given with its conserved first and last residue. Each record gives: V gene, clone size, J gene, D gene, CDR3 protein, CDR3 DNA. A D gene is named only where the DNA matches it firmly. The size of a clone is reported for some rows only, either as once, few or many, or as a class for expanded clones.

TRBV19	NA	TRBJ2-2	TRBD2	CASTVTSGATGELFF	TGTGCCAGTACCGTTACTAGCGGAGCCACCGGGGAGCTGTTTTTT
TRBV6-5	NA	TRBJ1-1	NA	CASAGTPNTEAFF	TGTGCCAGCGCAGGGACACCCAACACTGAAGCTTTCTTT
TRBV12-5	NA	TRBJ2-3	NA	CASGLSQGGTQYF	TGTGCTAGTGGTCTCTCCCAGGGTGGCACGCAGTATTTT
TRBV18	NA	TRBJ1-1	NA	CASSGGMNTEAFF	TGTGCCAGCTCAGGGGGCATGAACACTGAAGCTTTCTTT
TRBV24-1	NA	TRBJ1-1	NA	CATGHYNEDTEAFF	TGTGCCACCGGCCATTATAACGAGGACACTGAAGCTTTCTTT
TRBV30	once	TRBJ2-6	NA	CAWRPGPIGANVLTF	TGTGCGTGGAGGCCAGGGCCCATTGGGGCCAACGTCCTGACTTTC
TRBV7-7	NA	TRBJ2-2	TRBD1	CASSLVEHRGAMHTGELFF	TGTGCCAGCAGCTTAGTGGAGCACAGGGGGGCTATGCACACCGGGGAGCTGTTTTTT
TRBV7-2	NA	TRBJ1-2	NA	CASSLNDWVGYTF	TGTGCCAGCAGCTTGAACGACTGGGTGGGCTACACCTTC
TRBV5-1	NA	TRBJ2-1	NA	CASSAAGDSYNEQFF	TGCGCCAGCAGCGCGGCGGGGGACAGCTACAATGAGCAGTTCTTC
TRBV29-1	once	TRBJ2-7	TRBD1	CSVPGQSHEQYF	TGCAGCGTCCCGGGACAGAGTCACGAGCAGTACTTC
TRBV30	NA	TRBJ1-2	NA	CAWRTPPGQNYGYTF	TGTGCCTGGAGAACTCCTCCAGGGCAAAACTATGGCTACACCTTC
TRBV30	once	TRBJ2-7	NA	CAWSIGISYEQYF	TGTGCCTGGAGTATCGGGATCTCCTACGAGCAGTACTTC
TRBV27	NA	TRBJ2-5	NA	CASGVRGETQYF	TGTGCCAGCGGGGTTAGGGGGGAGACCCAGTACTTC
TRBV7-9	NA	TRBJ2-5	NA	CASTRAQTVQETQYF	TGTGCCAGCACCCGGGCCCAGACTGTACAAGAGACCCAGTACTTC
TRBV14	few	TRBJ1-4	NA	CASSQVGAAANEKLFF	TGTGCCAGCAGCCAAGTGGGTGCGGCGGCGAATGAAAAACTGTTTTTT
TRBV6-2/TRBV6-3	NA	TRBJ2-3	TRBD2	CASSRGLAGGGAQYF	TGTGCCAGCAGCCGAGGACTAGCGGGGGGAGGGGCGCAGTATTTT
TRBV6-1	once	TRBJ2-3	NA	CASSEGGGGKPDTQYF	TGTGCCAGCAGTGAAGGAGGGGGGGGTAAGCCAGATACGCAGTATTTT
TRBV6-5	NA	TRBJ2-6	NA	CASSYSWMGGANVLTF	TGTGCCAGCAGTTACAGTTGGATGGGGGGGGCCAACGTCCTGACTTTC
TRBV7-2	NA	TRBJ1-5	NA	CASSLRGASNQPQHF	TGTGCCAGCAGCTTACGGGGGGCCAGCAATCAGCCCCAGCATTTT
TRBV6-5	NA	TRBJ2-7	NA	CASSYMSGPYEQYF	TGTGCCAGCAGTTACATGTCAGGTCCATACGAGCAGTACTTC
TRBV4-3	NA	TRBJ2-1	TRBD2	CASSRDMGTSSYNEQFF	TGCGCCAGCAGCCGGGATATGGGGACTAGCAGTTACAATGAGCAGTTCTTC
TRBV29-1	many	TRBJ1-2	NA	CSVEDGRGAGYTF	TGCAGCGTTGAGGACGGCCGGGGTGCTGGCTACACCTTC
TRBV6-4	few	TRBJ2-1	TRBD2	CASSDSAGGPNEQFF	TGTGCCAGCAGTGACTCAGCGGGGGGGCCGAATGAGCAGTTCTTC
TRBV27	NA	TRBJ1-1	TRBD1	CASSLGDSNTEAFF	TGTGCCAGCAGTTTGGGGGACAGTAACACTGAAGCTTTCTTT
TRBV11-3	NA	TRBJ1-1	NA	CASSLSGRTEAFF	TGTGCCAGCAGCTTATCGGGGAGGACTGAAGCTTTCTTT
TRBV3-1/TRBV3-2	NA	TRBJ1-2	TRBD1	CASSPQTGGYGYTF	TGTGCCAGCAGCCCCCAGACAGGGGGGTATGGCTACACCTTC
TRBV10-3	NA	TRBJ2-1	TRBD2	CAIRAGGNNEQFF	TGTGCCATCAGGGCGGGGGGTAACAATGAGCAGTTCTTC
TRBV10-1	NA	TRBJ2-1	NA	CASSEGRNNYNEQFF	TGCGCCAGCAGTGAAGGGAGGAACAACTACAATGAGCAGTTCTTC
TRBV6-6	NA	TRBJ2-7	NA	CASSYSDGSSYEQYF	TGTGCCAGCAGTTATTCGGACGGAAGCTCCTACGAGCAGTACTTC
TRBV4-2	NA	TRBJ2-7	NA	CASSQEDRPYEQYF	TGTGCCAGCAGCCAAGAAGATCGGCCCTACGAGCAGTACTTC
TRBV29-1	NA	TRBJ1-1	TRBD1	CSLIGTDRVNTEAFF	TGCAGCCTAATAGGGACGGACAGGGTGAACACTGAAGCTTTCTTT
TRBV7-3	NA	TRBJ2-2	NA	CASSLRNTGELFF	TGTGCCAGCAGCTTACGGAACACCGGGGAGCTGTTTTTT
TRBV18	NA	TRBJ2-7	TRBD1	CASSPQTGAYEQYF	TGTGCCAGCTCACCACAGACAGGGGCCTACGAGCAGTACTTC
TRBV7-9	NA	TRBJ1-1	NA	CASSSSRRIIEAFF	TGTGCCAGCAGCTCGTCTCGGCGGATCATCGAAGCTTTCTTT
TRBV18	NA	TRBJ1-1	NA	CASSPSGDTEAFF	TGTGCCAGCTCACCATCAGGGGACACTGAAGCTTTCTTT
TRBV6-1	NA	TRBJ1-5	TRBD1	CASSEAAGTGHQPQHF	TGTGCCAGCAGTGAAGCCGCCGGGACAGGTCATCAGCCCCAGCATTTT
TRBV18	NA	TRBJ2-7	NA	CASSPRVGITYEQYF	TGTGCCAGCTCACCTCGGGTAGGCATCACTTACGAGCAGTACTTC
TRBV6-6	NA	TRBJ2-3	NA	CASSLPMSTDTQYF	TGTGCCAGCAGTCTCCCGATGAGCACAGATACGCAGTATTTT
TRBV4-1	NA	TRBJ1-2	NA	CASSPTVGGLGGYTF	TGCGCCAGCAGCCCCACAGTAGGAGGGCTTGGTGGCTACACCTTC
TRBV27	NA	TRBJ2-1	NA	CASSSKGIRNNEQFF	TGTGCCAGCAGTTCAAAAGGGATTAGGAACAATGAGCAGTTCTTC